This record concerns one T cell receptor (beta chain) sequence. This entry comes from a study of cytomegalovirus exposure and HLA in healthy donors. V was cut by 5 bases and J by 0 bases, with 19 bases left in between. This CDR3 is built from 17 residues. Germline lookup yields CDR1 MNHEY and CDR2 SMNVEV (reference sequence). PCR primers comprised 60 Vbeta and 13 Jbeta primers. Profiled with immunoSEQ multiplex PCR; TCRdb holds only in-frame clones, not every one. There are around 180,000 clones in the sample; about 85% occur only once, and 1% lies in the top ten. The rearrangement uses TRBV27 and TRBJ1-2; TRBD1 might be the D (6 bases). The sequence came from a boy between 2 and 10 years old in good health and CMV-seronegative. Material for sequencing was PBMCs. CDR3 sequence: CASSPRPGVAANYGYTF. The CDR3 region has the DNA TGTGCCAGCAGTCCGAGACCAGGGGTCGCTGCTAACTATGGCTACACCTTC.